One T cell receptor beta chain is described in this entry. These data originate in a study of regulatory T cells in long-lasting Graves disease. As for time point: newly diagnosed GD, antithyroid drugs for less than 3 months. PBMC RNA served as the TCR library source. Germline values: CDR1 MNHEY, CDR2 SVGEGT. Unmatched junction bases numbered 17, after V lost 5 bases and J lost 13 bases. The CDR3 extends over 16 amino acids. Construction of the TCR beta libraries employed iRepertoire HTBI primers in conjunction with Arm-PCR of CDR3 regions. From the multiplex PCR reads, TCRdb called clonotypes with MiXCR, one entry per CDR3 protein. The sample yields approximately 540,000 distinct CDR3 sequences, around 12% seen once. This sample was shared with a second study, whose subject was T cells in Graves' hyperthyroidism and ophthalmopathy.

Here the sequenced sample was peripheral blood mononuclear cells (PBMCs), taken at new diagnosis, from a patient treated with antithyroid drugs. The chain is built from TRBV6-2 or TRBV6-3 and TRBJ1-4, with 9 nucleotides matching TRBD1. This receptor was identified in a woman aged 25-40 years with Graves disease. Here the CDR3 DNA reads TGTGCCAGCAGTGAAGCCCTGTGGACAGGGGTTGGCGGACTGTTTTTT. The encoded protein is CASSEALWTGVGGLFF.